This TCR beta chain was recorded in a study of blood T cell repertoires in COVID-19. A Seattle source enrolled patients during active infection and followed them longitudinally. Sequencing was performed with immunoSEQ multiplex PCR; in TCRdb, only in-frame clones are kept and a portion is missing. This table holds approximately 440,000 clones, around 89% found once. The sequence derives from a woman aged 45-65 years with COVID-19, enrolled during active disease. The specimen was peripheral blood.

CDR3: CASSLGQATNYGYTF. For the CDR3, the DNA is TGTGCCAGCTCACTTGGACAGGCTACTAACTATGGCTACACCTTC. The chain has TRBV18 and TRBJ1-2; 7 nucleotides agree with TRBD1. Germline lookup yields CDR1 KGHSH and CDR2 LQKENI. The CDR3 covers 15 residues. V was clipped by 4 bases and J by 0 bases; unmatched bases: 5. The full variable domain, in which reference TRBV18 and TRBJ1-2 provide the parts outside the CDR3, is NAGVMQNPRHLVRRRGQEARLRCSPMKGHSHVYWYRQLPEEGLKFMVYLQKENIIDESGMPKERFSAEFPKEGPSILRIQQVVRGDSAAYFCASSLGQATNYGYTFGSGTRLTVV.